The clone carrying this T cell receptor (beta chain) came up a few times. Its cognate antigen is unknown. The record originates from a study of cytomegalovirus exposure and HLA in healthy donors. With 60 Vbeta and 13 Jbeta primers, the PCR was carried out. Measured with immunoSEQ multiplex PCR; TCRdb has only the in-frame clones, and not every one. The table includes approximately 160,000 clones, approximately 84% detected once. Broader study findings: Data from an earlier analysis indicated that most TCR beta V segments were productive either about 87% or about 30% of the time. Analysis was performed later, and it showed HLA-associated TCR beta chains to be more clonally expanded than equally common others. Most of the CMV-associated TCR beta chains (in a later analysis) appeared to be HLA-restricted.

Sample: PBMCs. The TCR was taken from a man aged 18 to 30 in good health and CMV-seronegative.

The CDR3 spells CASRHFRTGANVLTF. DNA of the CDR3: TGTGCCAGCAGACATTTCCGAACTGGGGCCAACGTCCTGACTTTC. This rearrangement joins TRBV2 to TRBJ2-6; D ambiguous. Germline CDR1 is SNHLY and CDR2 is FYNNEI. Trimming pared 6 bases from V and 2 bases from J, leaving 11 bases between. This CDR3 has 15 amino acids.